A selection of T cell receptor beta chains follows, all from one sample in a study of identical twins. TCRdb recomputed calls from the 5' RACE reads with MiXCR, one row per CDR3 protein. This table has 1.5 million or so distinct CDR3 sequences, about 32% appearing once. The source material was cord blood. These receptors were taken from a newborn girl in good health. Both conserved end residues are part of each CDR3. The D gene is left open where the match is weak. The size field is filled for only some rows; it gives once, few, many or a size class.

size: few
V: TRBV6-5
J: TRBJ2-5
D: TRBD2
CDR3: CASTMRGGVTYNEQYF
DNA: TGTGCCAGCACAATGCGGGGGGGAGTGACCTACAATGAGCAGTACTTC

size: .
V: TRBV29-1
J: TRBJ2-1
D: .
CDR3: CSVVGASSYNEQFF
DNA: TGCAGCGTTGTCGGGGCTAGCTCCTACAATGAGCAGTTCTTC

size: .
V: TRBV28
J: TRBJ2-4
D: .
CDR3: CASSFPVQGGKNIQYF
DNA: TGTGCCAGCAGTTTCCCGGTACAGGGAGGCAAAAACATTCAGTACTTC

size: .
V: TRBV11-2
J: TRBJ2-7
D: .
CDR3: CASSSLRARYEQYF
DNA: TGTGCCAGCAGCTCACTTCGGGCTCGATACGAGCAGTACTTC

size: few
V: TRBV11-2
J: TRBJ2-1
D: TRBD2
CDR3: CASSSKPGTSGRALGYNEQFF
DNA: TGTGCCAGCAGCTCCAAGCCAGGGACTAGCGGGAGGGCCCTCGGATACAATGAGCAGTTCTTC

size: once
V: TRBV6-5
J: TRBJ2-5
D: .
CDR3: CASSGQGSGETQYF
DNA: TGTGCCAGCAGTGGCCAGGGGAGCGGTGAGACCCAGTACTTC

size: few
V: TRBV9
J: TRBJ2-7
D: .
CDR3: CASSVAAGYDEQYF
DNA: TGTGCCAGCAGCGTAGCTGCGGGGTACGACGAGCAGTACTTC

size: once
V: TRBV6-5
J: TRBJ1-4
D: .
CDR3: CASRPEGGTNEKLFF
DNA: TGTGCCAGCAGACCTGAAGGGGGAACTAATGAAAAACTGTTTTTT

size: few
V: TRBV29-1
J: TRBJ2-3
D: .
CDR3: CSVEWYLTPGTDTQYF
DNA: TGCAGCGTTGAATGGTACCTCACGCCGGGCACAGATACGCAGTATTTT

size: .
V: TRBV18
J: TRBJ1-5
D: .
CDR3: CASSPEGNVGQPQHF
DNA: TGTGCCAGCTCACCGGAGGGTAATGTAGGTCAGCCCCAGCATTTT

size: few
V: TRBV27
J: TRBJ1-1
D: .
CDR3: CASSFIPVGEAFF
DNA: TGTGCCAGCAGTTTCATCCCCGTGGGCGAAGCTTTCTTT

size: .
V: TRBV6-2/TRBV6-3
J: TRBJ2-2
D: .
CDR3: CASSYSLAGELFF
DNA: TGTGCCAGCAGTTACTCCCTTGCCGGGGAGCTGTTTTTT